This record concerns one T cell receptor (beta chain) sequence. The target antigen is unknown. Data came from immunoSEQ multiplex PCR; TCRdb stores just in-frame clones and leaves some out. Among some 180,000 clones listed, around 86% were seen once. These data come from a study of cytomegalovirus exposure and HLA in healthy donors. Findings and limits, study-wide: It was found in a later analysis that first-cohort TCR clusters tended to co-occur in the 90 to 150 validation repertoires. Rarity marked most TCR sequences, yet some public TCRs occurred in many donors.

The donors were members of the validation cohort comprising about 130 subjects, separate from the roughly 700-subject first cohort. Looked up from germline, CDR1 is SNHLY and CDR2 is FYNNEI. The ends were cut back, 6 bases at V and 4 bases at J, with 12 bases in the middle. The CDR3 extends over 14 amino acids. Sequenced: PBMCs. The receptor was derived from a man aged 25 to 40 in good health and CMV-seropositive. The chain has TRBV2 and TRBJ2-2; the D is unclear. The DNA for the CDR3 is TGTGCCAGCAGCTGGACCATGGGCACCGGGGAGCTGTTTTTT. Translation gives CASSWTMGTGELFF.